The rows below give T cell receptor beta chains drawn from one sample of a study of shared clonotypes between healthy human individuals. This table comes from immunoSEQ multiplex PCR, and its TCRdb copy is limited to in-frame clones, with some not included. The table lists over 2 million clones, roughly 96% of them singletons, with roughly 0.13% in the top ten. The specimen sequenced was naive CD4+ T cells sorted from blood. The receptors were gathered from a man aged 18 to 29 in good health. Each CDR3 is given with its conserved first and last residue. A D gene is named only where the DNA matches it firmly.

J gene,D gene,V gene,CDR3 protein
TRBJ1-3,NA,TRBV19,CAISDLSGNTIYF
TRBJ1-1,NA,TRBV6-5,CASSTRTGLGTEAFF
TRBJ2-1,NA,TRBV30,CAWWEVYNEQFF
TRBJ1-5,NA,TRBV30,CAWSEDPYNQPQHF
TRBJ1-5,NA,TRBV6-1,CATRGKSNQPQHF
TRBJ2-7,NA,TRBV10-1,CASSVGDGYEQYF
TRBJ2-3,NA,TRBV27,CASSLWGEYADTQYF
TRBJ1-1,NA,TRBV30,CASATGTEAFF
TRBJ1-5,NA,TRBV4-1,CASSPSGQSNQPQHF
TRBJ1-1,NA,TRBV15,CATSREAENTEAFF
TRBJ2-1,NA,TRBV7-2,CASSFGGSHNEQFF
TRBJ1-1,NA,TRBV28,CASRSPSRPKDTFF
TRBJ2-3,TRBD2,TRBV7-2,CASRALAGGHVDTQYF
TRBJ2-3,TRBD2,TRBV30,CAWSEAGGPGDTQYF
TRBJ1-1,NA,TRBV21-1,CASSKREGRRETEAFF
TRBJ2-5,TRBD1,TRBV27,CASGITRQGMTQYF
TRBJ1-1,NA,TRBV28,CASRDQGVTEAFF
TRBJ1-5,TRBD1,TRBV23-1,CASSRGTGGWSNQPQHF
TRBJ2-1,TRBD2,TRBV10-3,CAIMGRGGLTSGGPNNEQFF
TRBJ1-4,NA,TRBV18,CASSPKGFEEKLFF
TRBJ1-5,TRBD1,TRBV2,CASSYGQAYSNQPQHF
TRBJ2-7,NA,TRBV5-4,CASSLYGGEQYF
TRBJ1-1,NA,TRBV11-3,CASTVRGHTEAFF
TRBJ2-7,TRBD2,TRBV4-3,CASSHLWTSASYEQYF
TRBJ2-1,TRBD1,TRBV18,CASSLGQGQYNEQFF
TRBJ1-5,NA,TRBV2,CASNQVNQPQHF
TRBJ2-7,TRBD1,TRBV19,CASSKGQGYIGEQYF